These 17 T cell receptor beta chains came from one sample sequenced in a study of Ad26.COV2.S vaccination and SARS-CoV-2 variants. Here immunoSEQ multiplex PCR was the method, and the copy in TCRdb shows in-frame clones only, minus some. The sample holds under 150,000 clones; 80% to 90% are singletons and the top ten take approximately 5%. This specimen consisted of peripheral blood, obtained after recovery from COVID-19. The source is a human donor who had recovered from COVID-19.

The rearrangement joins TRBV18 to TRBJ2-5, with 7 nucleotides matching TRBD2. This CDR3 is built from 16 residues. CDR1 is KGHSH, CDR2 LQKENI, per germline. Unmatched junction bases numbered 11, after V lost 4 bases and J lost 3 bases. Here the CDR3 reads CASSRFLGGREETQYF. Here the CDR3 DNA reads TGTGCCAGCTCACGCTTCCTGGGCGGGAGAGAAGAGACCCAGTACTTC. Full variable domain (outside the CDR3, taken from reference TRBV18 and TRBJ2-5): NAGVMQNPRHLVRRRGQEARLRCSPMKGHSHVYWYRQLPEEGLKFMVYLQKENIIDESGMPKERFSAEFPKEGPSILRIQQVVRGDSAAYFCASSRFLGGREETQYFGPGTRLLVL.

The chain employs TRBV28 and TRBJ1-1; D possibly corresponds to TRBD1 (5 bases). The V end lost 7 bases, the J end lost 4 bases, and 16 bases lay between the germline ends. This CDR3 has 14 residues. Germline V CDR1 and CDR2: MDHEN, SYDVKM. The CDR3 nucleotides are TGTGCCAGCACCCAAGCAGCTAGGGGCACTGAAGCTTTCTTT. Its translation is CASTQAARGTEAFF. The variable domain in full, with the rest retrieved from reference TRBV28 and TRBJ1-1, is DVKVTQSSRYLVKRTGEKVFLECVQDMDHENMFWYRQDPGLGLRLIYFSYDVKMKEKGDIPEGYSVSREKKERFSLILESASTNQTSMYLCASTQAARGTEAFFGQGTRLTVV.

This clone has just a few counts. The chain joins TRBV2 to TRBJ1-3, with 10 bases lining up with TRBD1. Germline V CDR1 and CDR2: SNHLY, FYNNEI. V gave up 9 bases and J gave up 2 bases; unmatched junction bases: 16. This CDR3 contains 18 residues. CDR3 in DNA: TGTGCCAGTTCCAGATTAAGACAGGGGGCGACTGCTGGAAACACCATATATTTT. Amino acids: CASSRLRQGATAGNTIYF.

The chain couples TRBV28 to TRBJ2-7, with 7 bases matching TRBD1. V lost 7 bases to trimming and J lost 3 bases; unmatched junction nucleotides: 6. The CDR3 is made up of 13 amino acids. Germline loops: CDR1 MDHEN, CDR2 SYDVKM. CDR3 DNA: TGTGCCAGCAAACTGACAGGGTTCTACGAGCAGTACTTC. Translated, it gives CASKLTGFYEQYF.

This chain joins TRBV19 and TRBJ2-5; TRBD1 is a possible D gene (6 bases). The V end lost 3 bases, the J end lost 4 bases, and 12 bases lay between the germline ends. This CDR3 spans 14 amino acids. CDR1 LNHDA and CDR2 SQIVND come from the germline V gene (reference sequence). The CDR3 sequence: CASSMTGARETQYF. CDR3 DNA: TGTGCCAGTAGTATGACAGGAGCTAGAGAGACCCAGTACTTC.

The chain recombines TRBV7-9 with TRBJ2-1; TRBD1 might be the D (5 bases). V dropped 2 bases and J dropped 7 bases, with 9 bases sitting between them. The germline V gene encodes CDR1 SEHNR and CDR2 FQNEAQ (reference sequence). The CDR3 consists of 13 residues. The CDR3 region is CASSLLGVNEQFF. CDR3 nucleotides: TGTGCCAGCAGCTTATTAGGGGTAAATGAGCAGTTCTTC. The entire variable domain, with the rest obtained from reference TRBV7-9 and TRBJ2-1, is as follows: DTGVSQNPRHKITKRGQNVTFRCDPISEHNRLYWYRQTLGQGPEFLTYFQNEAQLEKSRLLSDRFSAERPKGSFSTLEIQRTEQGDSAMYLCASSLLGVNEQFFGPGTRLTVL.

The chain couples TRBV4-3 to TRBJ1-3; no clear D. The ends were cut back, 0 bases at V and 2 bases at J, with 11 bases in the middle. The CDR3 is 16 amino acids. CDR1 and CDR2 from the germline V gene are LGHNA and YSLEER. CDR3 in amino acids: CASSQDPRGTGNTIYF. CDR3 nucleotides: TGCGCCAGCAGCCAAGATCCGCGGGGAACTGGAAACACCATATATTTT.

This chain's CDR3 is CASSPWGSGETQYF. The CDR3 coding sequence is TGTGCCAGCAGCCCCTGGGGTAGTGGAGAGACCCAGTACTTC. The chain is built from TRBV7-2 and TRBJ2-5; D remains ambiguous. Germline V gene sequence: CDR1 SGHTA, CDR2 FQGNSA. Trimming took 5 bases from V and 4 from J, leaving 14 bases between them. The CDR3 sequence is 14 residues long.

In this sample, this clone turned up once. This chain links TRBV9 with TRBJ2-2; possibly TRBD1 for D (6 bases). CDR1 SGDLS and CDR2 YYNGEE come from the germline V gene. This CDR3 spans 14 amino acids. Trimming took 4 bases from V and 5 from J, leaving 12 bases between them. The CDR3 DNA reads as TGTGCCAGCAGCATCCACAGGGCAACCGGGGAGCTGTTTTTT. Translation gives CASSIHRATGELFF.

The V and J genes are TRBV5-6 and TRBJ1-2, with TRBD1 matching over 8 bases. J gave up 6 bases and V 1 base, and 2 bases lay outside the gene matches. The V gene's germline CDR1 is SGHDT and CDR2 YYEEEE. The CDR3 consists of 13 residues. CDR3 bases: TGTGCCAGCAGCTTGCGCAGGGGGCATGGCTACACCTTC. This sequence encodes CASSLRRGHGYTF.

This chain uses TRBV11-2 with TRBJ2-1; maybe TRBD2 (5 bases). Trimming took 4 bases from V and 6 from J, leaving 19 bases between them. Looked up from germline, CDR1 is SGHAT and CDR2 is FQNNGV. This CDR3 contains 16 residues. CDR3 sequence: CASSSPGERGLNEQFF. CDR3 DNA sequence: TGTGCCAGCAGCTCCCCAGGCGAACGGGGTCTCAATGAGCAGTTCTTC.

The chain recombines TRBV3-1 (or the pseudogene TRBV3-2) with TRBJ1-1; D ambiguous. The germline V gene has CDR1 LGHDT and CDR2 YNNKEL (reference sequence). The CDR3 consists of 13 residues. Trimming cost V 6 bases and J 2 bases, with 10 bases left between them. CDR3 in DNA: TGTGCCAGCAGACTAACAGCTAACACTGAAGCTTTCTTT. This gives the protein CASRLTANTEAFF.

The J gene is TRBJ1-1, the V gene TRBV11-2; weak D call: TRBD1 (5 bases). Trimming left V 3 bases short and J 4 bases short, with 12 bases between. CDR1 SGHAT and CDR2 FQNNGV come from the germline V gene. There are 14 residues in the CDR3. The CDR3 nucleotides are TGTGCCAGCAGCTTGGGTGGGGGGGGCACTGAAGCTTTCTTT. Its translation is CASSLGGGGTEAFF.

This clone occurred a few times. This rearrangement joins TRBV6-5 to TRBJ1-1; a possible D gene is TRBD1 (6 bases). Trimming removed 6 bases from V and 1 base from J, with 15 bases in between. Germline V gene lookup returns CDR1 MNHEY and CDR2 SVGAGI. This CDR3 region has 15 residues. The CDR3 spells CASRRDIRSNTEAFF. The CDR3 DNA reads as TGTGCCAGCAGACGGGACATCCGATCGAACACTGAAGCTTTCTTT.

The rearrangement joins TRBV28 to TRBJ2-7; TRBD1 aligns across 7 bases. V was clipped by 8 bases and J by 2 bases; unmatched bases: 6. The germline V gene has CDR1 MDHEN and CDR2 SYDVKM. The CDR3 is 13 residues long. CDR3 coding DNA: TGTGCCAGCTGCTGGACAGGCCCCTACGAGCAGTACTTC. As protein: CASCWTGPYEQYF.

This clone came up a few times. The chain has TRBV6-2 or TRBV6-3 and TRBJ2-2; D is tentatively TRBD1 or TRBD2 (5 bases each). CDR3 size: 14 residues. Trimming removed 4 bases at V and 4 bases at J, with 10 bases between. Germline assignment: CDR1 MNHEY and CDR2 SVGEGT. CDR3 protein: CASSSGRTTGELFF. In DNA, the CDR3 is TGTGCCAGCAGTTCGGGACGGACCACCGGGGAGCTGTTTTTT.

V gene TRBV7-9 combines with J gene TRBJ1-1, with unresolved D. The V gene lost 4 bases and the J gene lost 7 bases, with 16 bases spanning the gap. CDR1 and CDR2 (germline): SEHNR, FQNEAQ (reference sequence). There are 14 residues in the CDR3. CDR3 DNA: TGTGCCAGCAGCTCGACGTGGGGTGCGAGTGAAGCTTTCTTT. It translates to CASSSTWGASEAFF.